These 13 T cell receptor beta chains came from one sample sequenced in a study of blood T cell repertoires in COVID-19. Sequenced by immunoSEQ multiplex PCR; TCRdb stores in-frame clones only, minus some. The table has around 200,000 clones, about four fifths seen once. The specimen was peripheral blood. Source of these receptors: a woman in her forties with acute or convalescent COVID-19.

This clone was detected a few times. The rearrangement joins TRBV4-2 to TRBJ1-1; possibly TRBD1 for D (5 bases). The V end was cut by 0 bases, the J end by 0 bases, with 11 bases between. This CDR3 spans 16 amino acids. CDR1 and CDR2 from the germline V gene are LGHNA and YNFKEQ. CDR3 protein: CASSQEGGRVNTEAFF. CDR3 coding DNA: TGTGCCAGCAGCCAAGAGGGGGGTAGGGTGAACACTGAAGCTTTCTTT.

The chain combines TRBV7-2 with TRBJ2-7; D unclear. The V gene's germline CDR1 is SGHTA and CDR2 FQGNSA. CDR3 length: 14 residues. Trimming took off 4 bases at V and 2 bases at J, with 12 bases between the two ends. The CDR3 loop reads CASSSTRFPYEQYF. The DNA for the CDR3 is TGTGCCAGCAGCTCTACGAGATTCCCCTACGAGCAGTACTTC.

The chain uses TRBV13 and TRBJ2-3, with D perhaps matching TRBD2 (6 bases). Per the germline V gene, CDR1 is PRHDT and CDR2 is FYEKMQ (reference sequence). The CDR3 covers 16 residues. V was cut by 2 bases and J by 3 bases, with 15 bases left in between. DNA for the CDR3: TGTGCCAGCAGCTTACTCAATCCGGGAGTAACAGATACGCAGTATTTT. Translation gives CASSLLNPGVTDTQYF. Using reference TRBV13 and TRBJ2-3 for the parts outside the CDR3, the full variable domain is AAGVIQSPRHLIKEKRETATLKCYPIPRHDTVYWYQQGPGQDPQFLISFYEKMQSDKGSIPDRFSAQQFSDYHSELNMSSLELGDSALYFCASSLLNPGVTDTQYFGPGTRLTVL.

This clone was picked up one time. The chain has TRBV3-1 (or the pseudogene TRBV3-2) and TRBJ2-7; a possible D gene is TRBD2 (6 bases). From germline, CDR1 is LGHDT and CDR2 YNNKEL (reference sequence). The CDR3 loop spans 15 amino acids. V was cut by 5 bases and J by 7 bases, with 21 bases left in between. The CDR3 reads CASSGRRDPALEQYF. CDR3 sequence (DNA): TGTGCCAGCAGCGGGAGGAGGGACCCAGCTTTAGAGCAGTACTTC.

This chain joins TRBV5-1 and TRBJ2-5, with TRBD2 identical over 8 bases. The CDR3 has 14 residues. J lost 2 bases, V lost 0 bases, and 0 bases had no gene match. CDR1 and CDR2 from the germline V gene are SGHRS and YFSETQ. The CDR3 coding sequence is TGCGCCAGCAGCTTGGCGGGGGGGCAAGAGACCCAGTACTTC. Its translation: CASSLAGGQETQYF.

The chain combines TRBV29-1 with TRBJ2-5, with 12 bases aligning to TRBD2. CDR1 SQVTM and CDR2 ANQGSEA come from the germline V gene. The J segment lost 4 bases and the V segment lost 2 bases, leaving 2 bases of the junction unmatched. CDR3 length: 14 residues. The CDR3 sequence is CSVELLAGGETQYF. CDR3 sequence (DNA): TGCAGCGTTGAATTACTAGCGGGAGGAGAGACCCAGTACTTC. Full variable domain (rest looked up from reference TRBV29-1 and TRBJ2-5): SAVISQKPSRDICQRGTSLTIQCQVDSQVTMMFWYRQQPGQSLTLIATANQGSEATYESGFVIDKFPISRPNLTFSTLTVSNMSPEDSSIYLCSVELLAGGETQYFGPGTRLLVL.

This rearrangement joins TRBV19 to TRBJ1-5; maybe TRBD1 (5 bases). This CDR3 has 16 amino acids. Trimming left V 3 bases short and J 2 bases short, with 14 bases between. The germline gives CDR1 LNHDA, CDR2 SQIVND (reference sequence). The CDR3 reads CASSIVGPSGNQPQHF. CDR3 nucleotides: TGTGCCAGTAGTATTGTGGGGCCGAGTGGCAATCAGCCCCAGCATTTT.

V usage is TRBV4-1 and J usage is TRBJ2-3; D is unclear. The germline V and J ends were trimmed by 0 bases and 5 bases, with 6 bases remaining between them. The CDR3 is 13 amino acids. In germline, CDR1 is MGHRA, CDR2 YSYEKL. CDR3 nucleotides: TGCGCCAGCAGCCAAGATTACGGAGATACGCAGTATTTT. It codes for CASSQDYGDTQYF.

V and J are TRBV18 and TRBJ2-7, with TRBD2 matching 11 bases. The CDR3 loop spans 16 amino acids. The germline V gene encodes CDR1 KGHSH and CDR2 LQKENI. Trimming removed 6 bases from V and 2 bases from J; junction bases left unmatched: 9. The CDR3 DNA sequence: TGTGCCAGCTCCCACGGGACTAGCGGAGGGACCTACGAGCAGTACTTC. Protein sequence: CASSHGTSGGTYEQYF.

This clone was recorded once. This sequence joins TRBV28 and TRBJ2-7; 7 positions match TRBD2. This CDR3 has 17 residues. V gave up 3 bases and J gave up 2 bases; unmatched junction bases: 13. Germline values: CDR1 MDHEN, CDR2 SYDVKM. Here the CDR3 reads CASSFSPGRGGTYEQYF. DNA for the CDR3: TGTGCCAGCAGTTTCTCCCCAGGGAGGGGCGGGACCTACGAGCAGTACTTC.

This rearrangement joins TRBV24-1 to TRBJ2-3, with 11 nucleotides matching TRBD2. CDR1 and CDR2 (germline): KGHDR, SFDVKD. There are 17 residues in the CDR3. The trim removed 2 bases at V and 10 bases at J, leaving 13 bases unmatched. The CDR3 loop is CATSDYSGTSGFGAQYF. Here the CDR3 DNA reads TGTGCCACCAGTGATTACTCCGGGACTAGCGGCTTCGGGGCGCAGTATTTT.

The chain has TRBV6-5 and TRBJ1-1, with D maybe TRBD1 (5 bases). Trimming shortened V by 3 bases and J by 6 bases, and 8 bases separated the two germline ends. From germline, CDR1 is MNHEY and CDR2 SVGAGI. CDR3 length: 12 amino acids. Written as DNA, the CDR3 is TGTGCCAGCAGTTATTCGGGGGCTGAAGCTTTCTTT. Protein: CASSYSGAEAFF.

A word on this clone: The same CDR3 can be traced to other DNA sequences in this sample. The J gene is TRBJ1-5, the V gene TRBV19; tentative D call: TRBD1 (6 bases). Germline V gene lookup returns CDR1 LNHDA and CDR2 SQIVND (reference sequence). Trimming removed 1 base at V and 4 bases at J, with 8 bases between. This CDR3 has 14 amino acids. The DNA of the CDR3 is TGTGCCAGTAGTATAGGGCAGGGGAATCAGCCCCAGCATTTT. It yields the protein CASSIGQGNQPQHF.